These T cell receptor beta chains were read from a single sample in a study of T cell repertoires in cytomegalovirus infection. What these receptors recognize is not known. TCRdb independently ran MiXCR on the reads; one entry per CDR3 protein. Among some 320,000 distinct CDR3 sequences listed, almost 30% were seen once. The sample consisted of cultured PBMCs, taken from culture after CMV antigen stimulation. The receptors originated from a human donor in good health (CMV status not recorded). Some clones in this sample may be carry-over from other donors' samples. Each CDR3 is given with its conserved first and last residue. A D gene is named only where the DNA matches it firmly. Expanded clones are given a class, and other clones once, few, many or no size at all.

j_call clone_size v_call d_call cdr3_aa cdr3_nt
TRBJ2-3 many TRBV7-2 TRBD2 CASSLFSGSGDTQYF TGTGCCAGCAGCTTATTTAGCGGGAGCGGCGACACGCAGTATTTT
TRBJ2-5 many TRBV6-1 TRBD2 CASKRTSWETQYF TGTGCCAGCAAGAGGACTAGTTGGGAGACCCAGTACTTC
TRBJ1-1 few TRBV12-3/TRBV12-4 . CASSSYSGWTEAFF TGTGCCAGCAGTTCTTATTCGGGGTGGACTGAAGCTTTCTTT
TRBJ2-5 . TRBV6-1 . CASNRRGETQYF TGTGCCAGCAACAGGCGGGGAGAGACCCAGTACTTC
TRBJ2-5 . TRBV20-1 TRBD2 CSATLAGAETQYF TGCAGTGCTACCTTAGCGGGAGCAGAGACCCAGTACTTC
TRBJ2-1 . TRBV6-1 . CASFRSSYNEQFF TGTGCCAGCTTCAGGTCCTCCTACAATGAGCAGTTCTTC
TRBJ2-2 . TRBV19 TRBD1 CASSIGTGITGELFF TGTGCCAGTAGTATCGGGACAGGGATCACCGGGGAGCTGTTTTTT
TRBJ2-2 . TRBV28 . CASSASIGELFF TGTGCCAGCAGTGCTTCCATCGGGGAGCTGTTTTTT
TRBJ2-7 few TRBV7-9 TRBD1 CASTRGLRADPHEQYF TGTGCCAGCACCAGGGGGCTTAGGGCGGATCCACACGAGCAGTACTTC
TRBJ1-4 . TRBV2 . CASSFRDAATNEKLFF TGTGCCAGCAGCTTCCGGGACGCCGCAACTAATGAAAAACTGTTTTTT
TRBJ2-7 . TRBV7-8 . CASTPFFEVRTYEQYF TGTGCCAGCACCCCCTTTTTCGAGGTGCGAACCTACGAGCAGTACTTC